These T cell receptor beta chains were read from a single sample in a study of cytomegalovirus exposure and HLA in healthy donors. TCRdb's copy holds only in-frame clones and misses some; the assay was immunoSEQ multiplex PCR. Of about 160,000 clones listed, roughly nine tenths are singletons. Source material: PBMCs. Every receptor here comes from a woman in her twenties or thirties in good health and CMV-seronegative. Each CDR3 is given with its conserved first and last residue. A D gene is named only where the DNA matches it firmly. Only part of the rows carry a size: once, few, many, or a class if the clone is expanded.

CDR3: CASSPPLTGNNEQFF
DNA: TGTGCCAGCAGCCCCCCGTTAACAGGGAACAATGAGCAGTTCTTC
D: -
J: TRBJ2-1
size: -
V: TRBV7-2

CDR3: CASSRQKGAEPRADEKLFF
DNA: TGTGCCAGCAGCCGACAAAAGGGGGCGGAGCCGAGGGCGGACGAAAAACTGTTTTTT
D: TRBD1
J: TRBJ1-4
size: -
V: TRBV5-6

CDR3: CASSFYNEQFF
DNA: TGTGCCAGCAGCTTCTACAATGAGCAGTTCTTC
D: -
J: TRBJ2-1
size: -
V: TRBV5-6

CDR3: CSVRLAGGTNTGELFF
DNA: TGCAGCGTCCGACTAGCGGGAGGGACGAACACCGGGGAGCTGTTTTTT
D: TRBD2
J: TRBJ2-2
size: -
V: TRBV29-1

CDR3: CASSPRQGSYNEQFF
DNA: TGCGCCAGCAGCCCAAGACAGGGGTCCTACAATGAGCAGTTCTTC
D: TRBD1
J: TRBJ2-1
size: -
V: TRBV5-1

CDR3: CASSILARETQYF
DNA: TGTGCCAGTAGTATTTTGGCGAGGGAGACCCAGTACTTC
D: -
J: TRBJ2-5
size: -
V: TRBV19

CDR3: CASSWGRIDNEKLFF
DNA: TGCGCCAGCAGCTGGGGCCGGATAGATAATGAAAAACTGTTTTTT
D: -
J: TRBJ1-4
size: -
V: TRBV5-1

CDR3: CASMGGVDTEAFF
DNA: TGTGCCAGTATGGGTGGGGTGGACACTGAAGCTTTCTTT
D: -
J: TRBJ1-1
size: -
V: TRBV19

CDR3: CASSETRQGAYEQYF
DNA: TGTGCCAGCAGTGAAACCCGACAGGGGGCCTACGAGCAGTACTTC
D: TRBD1
J: TRBJ2-7
size: -
V: TRBV2

CDR3: CASSSPPGARAKNIQYF
DNA: TGTGCCAGCAGTTCACCTCCCGGGGCGAGAGCCAAAAACATTCAGTACTTC
D: -
J: TRBJ2-4
size: -
V: TRBV28

CDR3: CASSKERRGGGEQFF
DNA: TGTGCCAGCAGTAAGGAGAGGCGGGGGGGAGGGGAGCAGTTCTTC
D: TRBD2
J: TRBJ2-1
size: -
V: TRBV27

CDR3: CASSLLGNSNQPQHF
DNA: TGTGCCAGCAGCTTGCTTGGGAACAGCAATCAGCCCCAGCATTTT
D: -
J: TRBJ1-5
size: -
V: TRBV5-8

CDR3: CASSPEGQATYEQYF
DNA: TGTGCCAGCAGTCCTGAAGGACAGGCCACCTACGAGCAGTACTTC
D: TRBD1
J: TRBJ2-7
size: -
V: TRBV27

CDR3: CASSLGGASTDTQYF
DNA: TGTGCCAGCAGCTTAGGGGGGGCTAGCACAGATACGCAGTATTTT
D: -
J: TRBJ2-3
size: -
V: TRBV11-1

CDR3: CASSSAGIHEQYF
DNA: TGTGCCAGCAGCTCCGCAGGGATCCACGAGCAGTACTTC
D: -
J: TRBJ2-7
size: -
V: TRBV7-9

CDR3: CASSRSSADTQYF
DNA: TGCGCCAGCAGCCGATCTAGTGCAGATACGCAGTATTTT
D: -
J: TRBJ2-3
size: -
V: TRBV4-3

CDR3: CASSRWNEQFF
DNA: TGTGCCAGCAGCCGGTGGAATGAGCAGTTCTTC
D: -
J: TRBJ2-1
size: -
V: TRBV14

CDR3: CASSLAARSSGANVLTF
DNA: TGTGCCAGCAGCTTAGCGGCCAGGTCTTCTGGGGCCAACGTCCTGACTTTC
D: -
J: TRBJ2-6
size: -
V: TRBV7-9

CDR3: CASSGRQGRNTEAFF
DNA: TGTGCCAGCAGCGGAAGACAGGGGCGGAACACTGAAGCTTTCTTT
D: TRBD1
J: TRBJ1-1
size: -
V: TRBV7-6

CDR3: CASSQGWTGEDGYTF
DNA: TGCGCCAGCAGCCAAGGGTGGACAGGGGAAGATGGCTACACCTTC
D: TRBD1
J: TRBJ1-2
size: -
V: TRBV4-3

CDR3: CSVERQDNEQFF
DNA: TGCAGCGTTGAACGGCAGGACAATGAGCAGTTCTTC
D: -
J: TRBJ2-1
size: -
V: TRBV29-1

CDR3: CASSLTVPGPLHF
DNA: TGTGCCAGCAGTTTAACAGTGCCGGGGCCCCTCCACTTT
D: -
J: TRBJ1-6
size: -
V: TRBV6-5

CDR3: CASSVIDGLGQPQHF
DNA: TGTGCCAGCAGTGTAATTGACGGCCTCGGTCAGCCCCAGCATTTT
D: -
J: TRBJ1-5
size: -
V: TRBV6-1

CDR3: CASSLAVGGPTYEQYF
DNA: TGTGCCAGCAGCTTAGCCGTAGGGGGGCCCACCTACGAGCAGTACTTC
D: -
J: TRBJ2-7
size: -
V: TRBV11-1

CDR3: CASSEYKGAHGYTF
DNA: TGTGCCAGCAGTGAATATAAGGGGGCGCATGGCTACACCTTC
D: TRBD1
J: TRBJ1-2
size: -
V: TRBV25-1

CDR3: CASSGQGPKGEQYF
DNA: TGTGCCAGCAGCGGCCAGGGACCCAAGGGCGAGCAGTACTTC
D: -
J: TRBJ2-7
size: -
V: TRBV9

CDR3: CASSLVGGSTGELFF
DNA: TGTGCCAGCAGCTTAGTGGGCGGGAGCACCGGGGAGCTGTTTTTT
D: TRBD2
J: TRBJ2-2
size: -
V: TRBV7-9

CDR3: CSVTGGVEYEQYF
DNA: TGCAGCGTTACAGGAGGGGTCGAATACGAGCAGTACTTC
D: -
J: TRBJ2-7
size: -
V: TRBV29-1

CDR3: CASSQEGTQNTGELFF
DNA: TGTGCCAGCAGCCAAGAAGGGACTCAGAACACCGGGGAGCTGTTTTTT
D: -
J: TRBJ2-2
size: few
V: TRBV4-2

CDR3: CSAQLGYEQYF
DNA: TGCAGTGCTCAGTTGGGGTACGAGCAGTACTTC
D: -
J: TRBJ2-7
size: -
V: TRBV20-1

CDR3: CASRRAGGQSSYEQYF
DNA: TGTGCCAGCAGACGGGCGGGAGGGCAGTCATCCTACGAGCAGTACTTC
D: TRBD2
J: TRBJ2-7
size: -
V: TRBV28

CDR3: CASSLTDQNQPQHF
DNA: TGTGCCAGCAGCTTGACGGACCAAAATCAGCCCCAGCATTTT
D: -
J: TRBJ1-5
size: -
V: TRBV7-6